This record looks at one T cell receptor beta chain sequence and its context. The data were produced by immunoSEQ multiplex PCR, yet TCRdb's version contains in-frame clones alone and is incomplete. This table holds 60,000 to 75,000 clones, around 80% found once. The data were obtained in a study of OX40 agonist ivuxolimab in advanced cancers. CDR1 and CDR2 (germline): SGHNT, YYREEE (reference sequence). V was pared by 0 bases and J by 4 bases, with 8 bases between. This CDR3 comprises 14 residues. This chain joins TRBV5-4 and TRBJ2-1; the D is unclear. Material: CD4+ or CD8+ T cells sorted from blood, obtained in a trial of the OX40 agonist ivuxolimab. This receptor was obtained from an adult with an advanced solid tumor such as melanoma, head and neck, liver or kidney cancer. CDR3 DNA: TGTGCCAGCAGCTTGGAACCCCAGTACAATGAGCAGTTCTTC. Its translation is CASSLEPQYNEQFF.